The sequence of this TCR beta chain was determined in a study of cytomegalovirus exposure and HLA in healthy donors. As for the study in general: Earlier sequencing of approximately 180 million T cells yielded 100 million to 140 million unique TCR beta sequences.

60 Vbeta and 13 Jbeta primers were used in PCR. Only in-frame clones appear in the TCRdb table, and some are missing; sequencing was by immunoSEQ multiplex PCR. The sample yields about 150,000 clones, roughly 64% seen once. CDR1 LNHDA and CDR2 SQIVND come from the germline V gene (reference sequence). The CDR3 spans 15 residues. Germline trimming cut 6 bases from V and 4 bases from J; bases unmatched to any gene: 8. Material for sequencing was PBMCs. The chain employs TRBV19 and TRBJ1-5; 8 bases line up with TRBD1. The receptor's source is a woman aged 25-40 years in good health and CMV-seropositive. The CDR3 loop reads CASSHSDRANQPQHF. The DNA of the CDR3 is TGTGCCAGTAGCCACTCGGACAGGGCAAATCAGCCCCAGCATTTT. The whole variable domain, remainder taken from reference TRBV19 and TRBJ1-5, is DGGITQSPKYLFRKEGQNVTLSCEQNLNHDAMYWYRQDPGQGLRLIYYSQIVNDFQKGDIAEGYSVSREKKESFPLTVTSAQKNPTAFYLCASSHSDRANQPQHFGDGTRLSIL.